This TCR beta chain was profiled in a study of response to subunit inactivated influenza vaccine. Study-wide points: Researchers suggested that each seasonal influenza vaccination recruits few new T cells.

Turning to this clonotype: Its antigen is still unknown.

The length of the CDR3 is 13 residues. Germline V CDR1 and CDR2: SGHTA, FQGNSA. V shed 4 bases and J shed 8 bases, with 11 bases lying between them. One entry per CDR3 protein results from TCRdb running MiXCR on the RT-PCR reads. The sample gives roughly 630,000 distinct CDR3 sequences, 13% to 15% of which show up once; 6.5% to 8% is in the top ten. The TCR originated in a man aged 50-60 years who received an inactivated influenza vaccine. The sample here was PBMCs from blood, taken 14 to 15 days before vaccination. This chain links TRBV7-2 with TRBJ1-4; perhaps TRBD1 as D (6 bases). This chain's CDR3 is CASSSGAREKLFF. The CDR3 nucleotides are TGTGCCAGCAGCTCGGGGGCACGGGAAAAACTGTTTTTT. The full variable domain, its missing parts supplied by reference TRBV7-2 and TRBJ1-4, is GAGVSQSPSNKVTEKGKDVELRCDPISGHTALYWYRQSLGQGLEFLIYFQGNSAPDKSGLPSDRFSAERTGGSVSTLTIQRTQQEDSAVYLCASSSGAREKLFFGSGTQLSVL.